The entry below gives a single TCR beta chain sequence along with its context. The data stem from a study of blood T cells in healthy people across ages. PCR was performed a second time for 7 to 11 cycles using a sample-barcoded 5' primer and a J-beta primer mix. Each cDNA molecule, via a template-switch adaptor with 12 random nucleotides, was tagged. MiXCR was run by TCRdb on the 5' RACE reads, yielding one entry per CDR3 protein. The sample holds more than 650,000 distinct CDR3 sequences, about a fifth seen once. The CDR3 loop spans 12 amino acids. Germline V lookup: CDR1 MNHEY, CDR2 SVGAGI. Trimming removed 6 bases from V and 6 bases from J, with 11 bases in between. Ten milliliters of peripheral blood were drawn from each donor into EDTA-treated tubes. In each sample, at least 6.5 million PBMCs were isolated.

The rearrangement uses TRBV6-5 and TRBJ1-2; D unresolved. Sequenced: blood. The origin of this receptor is a man in his 70s in good health. CDR3 loop: CASSRRGNGYTF. CDR3 DNA: TGTGCCAGCAGCCGGCGGGGAAATGGCTACACCTTC.